This passage covers 31 T cell receptor beta chains from one sample sequenced in a study of T-cell reconstitution after alpha-beta-depleted transplantation in children. As it was prepared, the TCRbeta library received unique molecular identifiers. TCRdb re-called the PCR reads with MiXCR, one entry per CDR3 protein. The table has around 500,000 distinct CDR3 sequences, roughly an eighth seen once. The specimen comprised PBMCs from the stem cell graft donor, sampled from the stem cell graft. The receptors come from a human donor who donated a stem cell graft to a child with combined immunodeficiency.

This clonotype was picked up a small number of times. The V call is TRBV29-1, the J call TRBJ1-1; 8 positions agree with TRBD1. CDR1 SQVTM and CDR2 ANQGSEA come from the germline V gene. CDR3 length: 16 amino acids. The junction had 14 bases not matched to a gene; V was cut back by 4 bases and J by 4 bases. For the CDR3, the DNA is TGCAGCGTTGCCCGACAGGGGATGGTTTTAGGCACTGAAGCTTTCTTT. The encoded protein is CSVARQGMVLGTEAFF.

This clonotype came up a few times. J is TRBJ2-5 and V is TRBV6-1; 8 bases line up with TRBD2. The trim removed 4 bases at V and 6 bases at J, leaving 4 bases unmatched. CDR3 size: 13 residues. Germline V gene lookup returns CDR1 MNHNS and CDR2 SASEGT. The CDR3 DNA reads as TGTGCCAGCAGTGCTCGGGGGGGCCAGACCCAGTACTTC. It specifies CASSARGGQTQYF.

The chain is built from TRBV7-9 and TRBJ2-3; 7 nucleotides match TRBD2. Germline-derived CDR1 and CDR2 are SEHNR and FQNEAQ (reference sequence). Trimming cost V 0 bases and J 8 bases; bases outside gene matches: 5. The CDR3 contains 14 residues. In DNA form, the CDR3 reads TGTGCCAGCAGCTTAGCCGAGGGAGGGCGTACGCAGTATTTT. As protein: CASSLAEGGRTQYF.

There are a few counts of this clonotype. This sequence joins TRBV28 and TRBJ2-7; no clear D gene. The V end was cut by 11 bases, the J end by 2 bases, with 10 bases between. The CDR3 is 11 residues long. Germline CDR1 MDHEN, CDR2 SYDVKM. The CDR3 reads CAGGDTYEQYF. The CDR3 DNA is TGTGCCGGCGGAGATACCTACGAGCAGTACTTC. The entire variable domain, with the rest obtained from reference TRBV28 and TRBJ2-7, is as follows: DVKVTQSSRYLVKRTGEKVFLECVQDMDHENMFWYRQDPGLGLRLIYFSYDVKMKEKGDIPEGYSVSREKKERFSLILESASTNQTSMYLCAGGDTYEQYFGPGTRLTVT.

The chain combines TRBV9 with TRBJ1-1; TRBD1 agrees at 8 bases. The CDR3 runs 17 residues. V trimming: 0 bases; J trimming: 1 base; junction bases outside the gene matches: 8. CDR1 and CDR2 (germline): SGDLS, YYNGEE. CDR3 bases: TGTGCCAGCAGCGTAGTAGGACAGGGCTTTACGAACACTGAAGCTTTCTTT. It yields the protein CASSVVGQGFTNTEAFF. The entire variable domain, with the rest obtained from reference TRBV9 and TRBJ1-1, is as follows: DSGVTQTPKHLITATGQRVTLRCSPRSGDLSVYWYQQSLDQGLQFLIQYYNGEERAKGNILERFSAQQFPDLHSELNLSSLELGDSALYFCASSVVGQGFTNTEAFFGQGTRLTVV.

This clonotype was detected only a few times. The gene calls are TRBV7-3 and TRBJ2-1; D is unclear. V gave up 3 bases and J gave up 9 bases, with 15 bases separating them. The germline gives CDR1 SGHTA, CDR2 FQGTGA. The CDR3 sequence is 14 residues long. This CDR3 is CASSFASLELEQFF. The DNA for the CDR3 is TGTGCCAGCAGCTTTGCCTCCCTAGAACTTGAGCAGTTCTTC.

This clonotype has at least ten counts. The chain couples TRBV7-2 to TRBJ1-4; 8 bases map to TRBD1. Per germline, CDR1 SGHTA and CDR2 FQGNSA. V dropped 1 base and J dropped 3; count of bases not matched to a gene: 1. This CDR3 has 15 amino acids. The CDR3 reads CASSLDRGANEKLFF. As DNA, the CDR3 is TGTGCCAGCAGCTTAGACAGGGGGGCTAATGAAAAACTGTTTTTT.

The chain carries TRBV29-1 and TRBJ1-1; 8 nucleotides line up with TRBD1. The CDR3 extends over 14 amino acids. Germline CDR1 is SQVTM and CDR2 is ANQGSEA. V lost 2 bases and J lost 3; bases outside the gene matches: 5. The CDR3 nucleotides are TGCAGCGTTGAAAACAGGGGGGCGGACACTGAAGCTTTCTTT. It encodes CSVENRGADTEAFF.

Ten or more counts support this clonotype. The DNA of the CDR3 is TGTGCCAGCAGCGTAGGGAGTCGACACCTGCAAGAGACCCAGTACTTC. Translating gives CASSVGSRHLQETQYF. This sequence joins TRBV9 and TRBJ2-5; D is unresolved. V was pared by 0 bases and J by 2 bases, with 14 bases between. Germline CDR1 is SGDLS and CDR2 is YYNGEE. The CDR3 is 16 amino acids.

Remarks on this clonotype: Mismatch with germline at one junction end may stem from a read error. This chain links TRBV14 with TRBJ2-1; 8 nucleotides align to TRBD2. Germline V gene sequence: CDR1 SGHDN, CDR2 FVKESK. The CDR3 consists of 17 residues. CDR3 region: CASSQDLRGDRYNEHFF. In nucleotides, the CDR3 is TGTGCCAGCAGCCAAGATTTGCGGGGGGACCGTTACAATGAGCATTTCTTC.

This clonotype has more than one count but fewer than ten. V usage is TRBV12-3 or TRBV12-4 and J usage is TRBJ2-1; 8 bases are a match to TRBD2. CDR3 size: 16 residues. V lost 6 bases to trimming and J lost 6 bases; unmatched junction nucleotides: 13. For the CDR3, the DNA is TGTGCCAGCAGACCCGGGAGGGGGGGCTCAATCAATGAGCAGTTCTTC. The encoded protein is CASRPGRGGSINEQFF.

This clonotype was detected a few times. V usage is TRBV5-1 and J usage is TRBJ2-2; 10 bases match TRBD1. The CDR3 is made up of 15 amino acids. The trim removed 4 bases at V and 5 bases at J, leaving 5 bases unmatched. The germline gives CDR1 SGHRS, CDR2 YFSETQ. CDR3 region: CASSGDRGRTGELFF. CDR3 nucleotide sequence: TGCGCCAGCAGCGGGGACAGGGGAAGAACCGGGGAGCTGTTTTTT.

This chain uses TRBV12-3 or TRBV12-4 with TRBJ2-1; D call uncertain. Trimming stripped 10 bases from V and 0 bases from J, with 25 bases between. CDR3 length: 18 residues. This CDR3 reads CAICLFRFGQSSYNEQFF. The CDR3 DNA sequence: TGTGCCATCTGTTTATTCCGTTTCGGGCAGAGCTCCTACAATGAGCAGTTCTTC.

This clonotype appeared many times. The chain joins TRBV20-1 to TRBJ2-2; the D gene is possibly TRBD2 (5 bases). CDR1 is DFQATT, CDR2 SNEGSKA, per germline (reference sequence). The CDR3 has 12 amino acids. Trimming cost V 5 bases and J 4 bases, with 8 bases left between them. The CDR3, as DNA: TGCAGTGCTGGCCGGGGCACCGGGGAGCTGTTTTTT. It yields the protein CSAGRGTGELFF.

V is TRBV30 and J is TRBJ2-1, with 9 bases identical to TRBD2. The CDR3 contains 17 residues. Looked up from germline, CDR1 is GTSNPN and CDR2 is SVGIG (reference sequence). Trimming cost V 0 bases and J 3 bases; bases outside gene matches: 9. CDR3 residues: CAWSVGAGGHFYNEQFF. The CDR3 DNA reads TGTGCCTGGAGTGTAGGCGCGGGAGGGCATTTCTACAATGAGCAGTTCTTC.

This clonotype was detected a few times. The V call is TRBV12-3 or TRBV12-4, the J call TRBJ2-7, with D perhaps assigned TRBD1 or TRBD2 (5 bases each). This CDR3 comprises 15 residues. V was pared by 6 bases and J by 5 bases, with 20 bases between. This CDR3 reads CASSTSGPWDHEQYF. CDR3 nucleotide sequence: TGTGCCAGCAGCACTTCCGGGCCATGGGACCACGAGCAGTACTTC.

This clonotype has only a few counts. The rearrangement uses TRBV5-1 and TRBJ2-1; 10 bases match TRBD2. V was pared by 3 bases and J by 8 bases, with 8 bases of the junction left unmatched. CDR3 length equals 15 residues. CDR1 is SGHRS, CDR2 YFSETQ, per germline. CDR3 sequence (DNA): TGCGCCAGCAGCTCCCGGCTAGCGGGAGTCCATGAGCAGTTCTTC. Protein: CASSSRLAGVHEQFF.

Only a few counts were recorded for this clonotype. The chain carries TRBV5-6 and TRBJ2-7; D perhaps matches TRBD2 (5 bases). In germline, CDR1 is SGHDT, CDR2 YYEEEE. V was cut by 4 bases and J by 3 bases, with 17 bases left in between. This CDR3 has 15 amino acids. CDR3: CASSHDPREGYEQYF. The CDR3 region has the DNA TGTGCCAGCAGCCATGATCCGAGAGAGGGCTACGAGCAGTACTTC.

Comments on this clonotype: A much larger clone differs by one base, so this may be a read error. The chain recombines TRBV2 with TRBJ1-2, with TRBD1 matching over 7 bases. In germline, CDR1 is SNHLY, CDR2 FYNNEI. This CDR3 is 18 amino acids long. CDR3 protein: CAISSPTGDPITKDGYTF. In DNA, the CDR3 is TGTGCCATCAGTTCCCCAACAGGGGACCCAATAACTAAGGATGGCTACACCTTC.

This clonotype turned up a few times. The rearrangement links TRBV6-6 to TRBJ2-7; D may be TRBD1 (5 bases). The CDR3 extends over 13 amino acids. V gave up 2 bases and J gave up 5 bases, with 10 bases separating them. From germline, CDR1 is MNHNY and CDR2 SVGAGI (reference sequence). The CDR3 bases are TGTGCCAGCAGTTACCTCGACAGTAACGAGCAGTACTTC. This sequence encodes CASSYLDSNEQYF.

V is TRBV12-3 or TRBV12-4 and J is TRBJ2-7, with 8 bases identical to TRBD1. The CDR3 spans 15 residues. Trimming at V came to 3 bases and at J to 6 bases, leaving 10 bases not matched to a gene. CDR3 nucleotide sequence: TGTGCCAGCAGTTTCTCAGGGGGCCCCCTGGGCGAGCAGTACTTC. Its translation: CASSFSGGPLGEQYF.

This clonotype was recorded at least ten times. The V and J genes are TRBV24-1 and TRBJ2-7; D remains ambiguous. There are 12 residues in the CDR3. V lost 2 bases and J lost 6, with 7 bases in between. Germline CDR1 reads KGHDR; CDR2 reads SFDVKD. The DNA for the CDR3 is TGTGCCACCAGTGATTCGGTATCCGAGCAGTACTTC. This gives the protein CATSDSVSEQYF.

This clonotype was observed at least ten times. V gene TRBV29-1 combines with J gene TRBJ2-1; D call uncertain. The germline V and J ends were trimmed by 4 bases and 0 bases, with 13 bases remaining between them. Germline V gene sequence: CDR1 SQVTM, CDR2 ANQGSEA. The CDR3 sequence is 15 residues long. The CDR3 reads CSVVAPYSSYNEQFF. As DNA, the CDR3 is TGCAGCGTTGTAGCTCCCTACAGCTCCTACAATGAGCAGTTCTTC.

The table lists this clonotype with a few counts. The CDR3 DNA reads as TGTGCCAGCAGTTACGGATGGGGCTCCTACAATGAGCAGTTCTTC. Translating gives CASSYGWGSYNEQFF. The V call is TRBV6-2 or TRBV6-3, the J call TRBJ2-1, with D uncertain. Germline V gene lookup returns CDR1 MNHEY and CDR2 SVGEGT. Trimming shortened V by 2 bases and J by 0 bases, and 8 bases separated the two germline ends. This CDR3 is 15 amino acids long.

There are a few counts of this clonotype. V gene TRBV4-3 combines with J gene TRBJ1-4; D is possibly TRBD1 (5 bases). Per germline, CDR1 LGHNA and CDR2 YSLEER. V was clipped by 3 bases and J by 11 bases, with 13 bases between them. The CDR3 contains 13 residues. The CDR3 DNA reads as TGCGCCAGCAGCCATTCCGGGACGGAGAAACTGTTTTTT. Protein: CASSHSGTEKLFF.

The V gene is TRBV4-3, the J gene TRBJ2-7; perhaps TRBD1 as D (5 bases). From germline, CDR1 is LGHNA and CDR2 YSLEER. V gave up 0 bases and J gave up 3 bases, with 9 bases separating them. The CDR3 consists of 14 residues. The CDR3 region is CASSQDSGRYEQYF. The CDR3 DNA follows: TGCGCCAGCAGCCAAGATTCAGGGCGCTACGAGCAGTACTTC.

In its sample, this clonotype was seen many times. The V gene is TRBV29-1, the J gene TRBJ2-3; tentative D call: TRBD1 (6 bases). Germline V gene data show CDR1 as SQVTM and CDR2 as ANQGSEA. Trimming removed 7 bases from V and 3 bases from J, with 17 bases in between. This CDR3 comprises 14 residues. CDR3 residues: CSASSKRGTDTQYF. DNA for the CDR3: TGCAGCGCTTCTAGCAAGAGGGGGACAGATACGCAGTATTTT.

The chain uses TRBV5-4 and TRBJ2-7; 12 bases line up with TRBD2. Germline V gene lookup returns CDR1 SGHNT and CDR2 YYREEE (reference sequence). Germline trimming cut 5 bases from V and 3 bases from J; bases unmatched to any gene: 9. This CDR3 comprises 16 residues. As DNA, the CDR3 is TGTGCCAGCAGTTTGAGCCTGACTAGCGGGGGCTACGAGCAGTACTTC. As protein: CASSLSLTSGGYEQYF.

This clonotype was detected only a few times. This chain uses TRBV5-1 with TRBJ2-1; D might be TRBD2 (6 bases). Per the germline V gene, CDR1 is SGHRS and CDR2 is YFSETQ. The CDR3 covers 15 residues. V was trimmed by 3 bases and J by 6 bases, leaving 16 bases between them. The CDR3 region is CASSSDYRPSNEQFF. Written as DNA, the CDR3 is TGCGCCAGCAGCTCGGACTACAGGCCCTCCAATGAGCAGTTCTTC.

The genes are TRBV4-1 and TRBJ2-2; D assignment may be TRBD1 or TRBD2 (5 bases each). Trimming removed 5 bases from V and 3 bases from J, with 10 bases in between. The CDR3 is 14 residues long. Germline values: CDR1 MGHRA, CDR2 YSYEKL. The CDR3 DNA is TGCGCCAGCAGCGGAGTGGGGGACACCGGGGAGCTGTTTTTT. Translating it yields CASSGVGDTGELFF.

This clonotype was counted at least ten times. The chain joins TRBV27 to TRBJ1-1; no reliable D call. This CDR3 has 14 amino acids. V was clipped by 5 bases and J by 3 bases, with 13 bases between them. Per the germline V gene, CDR1 is MNHEY and CDR2 is SMNVEV (reference sequence). The CDR3 region is CASSRTGRDTEAFF. The DNA for the CDR3 is TGTGCCAGCAGTCGAACCGGGAGGGACACTGAAGCTTTCTTT.